The 27 T cell receptor beta chains listed next were all sequenced from one sample in a study of cytomegalovirus exposure and HLA in healthy donors. Researchers ran the PCR with 60 Vbeta and 13 Jbeta primers. Assay used: immunoSEQ multiplex PCR; TCRdb lists only in-frame clones, some missing. In the table there are around 130,000 clones, around 80% of which are singletons. Input material: PBMCs. These receptors originate from a middle-aged woman in good health and CMV-seronegative.

In its sample, this clone was seen once. DNA for the CDR3: TGTGCCAGCTCACCACCGGAGGCGAAGGGGGTGAACACTGAAGCTTTCTTT. The encoded protein is CASSPPEAKGVNTEAFF. The chain has TRBV18 and TRBJ1-1; a possible D gene is TRBD1 (6 bases). Looked up from germline, CDR1 is KGHSH and CDR2 is LQKENI. There are 17 residues in the CDR3. The ends were cut back, 0 bases at V and 0 bases at J, with 14 bases in the middle.

J is TRBJ2-2 and V is TRBV7-9, with D possibly being TRBD2 (6 bases). CDR3 length equals 16 residues. The germline V gene encodes CDR1 SEHNR and CDR2 FQNEAQ (reference sequence). The ends were cut back, 4 bases at V and 6 bases at J, with 18 bases in the middle. The DNA for the CDR3 is TGTGCCAGCAGCTCGTGGGGCAGGGAGGAGGCCGGGGAGCTGTTTTTT. Amino acids: CASSSWGREEAGELFF.

The V gene is TRBV2, the J gene TRBJ2-2, with TRBD2 matching 8 bases. The germline gives CDR1 SNHLY, CDR2 FYNNEI. This CDR3 has 18 amino acids. J was trimmed by 1 base and V by 4 bases; bases with no gene match: 11. This CDR3 reads CASSVNRATSENTGELFF. The CDR3 DNA is TGTGCCAGCAGTGTCAATCGGGCGACTAGCGAGAACACCGGGGAGCTGTTTTTT.

This chain joins TRBV12-5 and TRBJ1-4; the D is unclear. CDR3 size: 16 residues. Deletions cut 0 bases from V and 8 bases from J, with 16 bases between. The germline V gene encodes CDR1 LGHNT and CDR2 FRNRAP. Here the CDR3 reads CASGLVRVPRGEKLFF. DNA of the CDR3: TGTGCTAGTGGTTTGGTACGGGTCCCCCGGGGAGAAAAACTGTTTTTT. The full variable domain, in which reference TRBV12-5 and TRBJ1-4 provide the parts outside the CDR3, is DARVTQTPRHKVTEMGQEVTMRCQPILGHNTVFWYRQTMMQGLELLAYFRNRAPLDDSGMPKDRFSAEMPDATLATLKIQPSEPRDSAVYFCASGLVRVPRGEKLFFGSGTQLSVL.

This clone was detected only a few times. The chain links TRBV9 to TRBJ2-3; 8 bases align to TRBD1. Germline values: CDR1 SGDLS, CDR2 YYNGEE. The V segment lost 5 bases and the J segment 4 bases; nucleotides outside the gene matches: 3. CDR3 length: 13 residues. This CDR3 reads CASSRQGSDTQYF. For the CDR3, the DNA is TGTGCCAGCAGTCGACAGGGGTCAGATACGCAGTATTTT.

This clone is a singleton in its sample. The V gene is TRBV5-5, the J gene TRBJ2-7; weak D call: TRBD2 (6 bases). The germline gives CDR1 SGHKS, CDR2 YYEKEE (reference sequence). The CDR3 spans 13 residues. V lost 2 bases, J lost 5 bases, and 11 bases lay in between. The CDR3 protein is CASSFPGRNEQYF. CDR3 nucleotides: TGTGCCAGCAGCTTCCCGGGGAGGAACGAGCAGTACTTC.

This clone was detected a few times. The chain couples TRBV2 to TRBJ1-2; weak D call: TRBD1 (6 bases). The CDR3 loop spans 16 amino acids. Trimming took 6 bases from V and 2 from J, leaving 19 bases between them. CDR1 is SNHLY, CDR2 FYNNEI, per germline. In DNA, the CDR3 is TGTGCCAGCAGCGAGGGGAGGGGGGATGTCAACTATGGCTACACCTTC. This translates into CASSEGRGDVNYGYTF.

J is TRBJ2-1 and V is TRBV28; 16 nucleotides line up with TRBD2. Germline CDR1 MDHEN, CDR2 SYDVKM. The V and J ends lost 5 bases and 4 bases, in that order; junction bases with no gene match: 8. CDR3 length: 18 amino acids. This CDR3 reads CASSPYGTSGGGYNEQFF. The DNA for the CDR3 is TGTGCCAGCAGTCCTTACGGGACTAGCGGGGGGGGATACAATGAGCAGTTCTTC.

The sample holds one count of this clone. The chain is built from TRBV2 and TRBJ2-6; maybe TRBD1 (6 bases). The germline V gene has CDR1 SNHLY and CDR2 FYNNEI. Trimming removed 7 bases at V and 3 bases at J, with 13 bases between. The CDR3 sequence is 15 residues long. In nucleotides, the CDR3 is TGTGCCAGCACCGAAGGGACAAGTGGGGCCAACGTCCTGACTTTC. It yields the protein CASTEGTSGANVLTF.

The CDR3 sequence is CSVAATIGNEQFF. CDR3 DNA sequence: TGCAGCGTTGCGGCCACGATCGGGAATGAGCAGTTCTTC. The chain has TRBV29-1 and TRBJ2-1, with D unresolved. Per germline, CDR1 SQVTM and CDR2 ANQGSEA. CDR3 length: 13 amino acids. V lost 4 bases and J 7 bases, leaving 14 bases between the germline ends.

The chain employs TRBV11-1 and TRBJ2-7; perhaps TRBD1 as D (5 bases). The CDR3 loop spans 15 amino acids. Trimming pared 0 bases from V and 0 bases from J, leaving 9 bases between. CDR1 and CDR2 (germline): SGHAT, FQDESV (reference sequence). The CDR3 is CASSLAGVTSYEQYF. CDR3 bases: TGTGCCAGCAGCTTAGCAGGGGTTACCTCCTACGAGCAGTACTTC.

The V call is TRBV19, the J call TRBJ1-2; D gene ambiguous. CDR1 and CDR2 (germline): LNHDA, SQIVND (reference sequence). With 3 bases removed from V and 5 bases from J, the gap between germline ends came to 19 bases. The length of the CDR3 is 16 residues. The CDR3 region has the DNA TGTGCCAGTAGTATGAGCGGTCCTGGAATTTTGTATGGCTACACCTTC. Amino acids: CASSMSGPGILYGYTF.

This chain links TRBV4-2 with TRBJ2-1; possibly TRBD2 for D (7 bases). CDR1 LGHNA and CDR2 YNFKEQ come from the germline V gene. V lost 4 bases and J lost 2, with 12 bases in between. The CDR3 runs 15 residues. As DNA, the CDR3 is TGTGCCAGCAGCCGGGTGGGGGGGCCCTACAATGAGCAGTTCTTC. Amino acid sequence: CASSRVGGPYNEQFF.

This chain connects TRBV19 to TRBJ1-4; D gene uncertain. Germline assignment: CDR1 LNHDA and CDR2 SQIVND (reference sequence). CDR3 length equals 14 residues. Trimming removed 5 bases at V and 7 bases at J, with 14 bases between. CDR3 nucleotides: TGTGCCAGTAGTGAGAGGATTTTAGGTGAAAAACTGTTTTTT. Its translation: CASSERILGEKLFF.

This clone occurred once. The rearrangement joins TRBV29-1 to TRBJ2-5; perhaps TRBD2 as D (5 bases). V shed 4 bases and J shed 2 bases, with 8 bases lying between them. Looked up from germline, CDR1 is SQVTM and CDR2 is ANQGSEA. The CDR3 covers 12 residues. The CDR3 is CSVGRGQETQYF. DNA of the CDR3: TGCAGCGTTGGTAGAGGGCAAGAGACCCAGTACTTC.

This chain joins TRBV10-2 and TRBJ1-2; TRBD1 aligns across 7 bases. V shed 2 bases, J shed 6 bases, and the junction held 6 bases outside the gene matches. Germline V gene data show CDR1 as WSHSY and CDR2 as SAAADI. The CDR3 is 14 residues long. The CDR3 nucleotides are TGCGCCAGCAGTGAGGCCCGGGACAGAAATGGCTACACCTTC. This encodes CASSEARDRNGYTF.

This clone was picked up one time. CDR3 nucleotides: TGTGCCAGCAGCAACAGGGCGAACACTGAAGCTTTCTTT. This translates into CASSNRANTEAFF. The V and J genes are TRBV11-3 and TRBJ1-1; possible D gene TRBD1, 6 bases. Germline CDR1 reads SGHNT; CDR2 reads YENEEA. V was shortened by 5 bases and J by 1 base, with 8 bases between the two germline ends. The CDR3 is made up of 13 amino acids.

This clone showed up just a few times. The CDR3 DNA is TGTGCCTGGATCATTGGAGGTAGAGAGCAGTTCTTC. It is translated as CAWIIGGREQFF. This chain joins TRBV30 and TRBJ2-1, with D perhaps matching TRBD2 (5 bases). CDR3 length equals 12 residues. V gave up 4 bases and J gave up 10 bases, with 14 bases separating them. CDR1 is GTSNPN and CDR2 is SVGIG in the germline V gene (reference sequence).

The chain employs TRBV25-1 and TRBJ2-3; D unresolved. CDR1 MGHDK and CDR2 SYGVNS come from the germline V gene. V dropped 7 bases and J dropped 7 bases, with 9 bases sitting between them. The CDR3 spans 11 residues. In DNA form, the CDR3 reads TGTGCCAGCACTGGGCTCCATACGCAGTATTTT. It encodes CASTGLHTQYF.

The chain recombines TRBV29-1 with TRBJ2-5; no clear D gene. The CDR3 contains 12 residues. Trimming removed 3 bases at V and 5 bases at J, with 10 bases between. The germline V gene has CDR1 SQVTM and CDR2 ANQGSEA. The CDR3 sequence: CSVEVNRETQYF. The CDR3 region has the DNA TGCAGCGTTGAGGTAAACCGGGAGACCCAGTACTTC.

The chain employs TRBV2 and TRBJ1-6, with D possibly matching TRBD1 (5 bases). Between the trimmed V and J ends, which lost 6 bases and 10 bases, there was a span of 19 bases. CDR1 is SNHLY, CDR2 FYNNEI, per germline. This CDR3 contains 15 residues. CDR3 bases: TGTGCCAGCAGGAAAGGTGGGACTTGGGGGTCACCCCTCCACTTT. Its translation: CASRKGGTWGSPLHF.

A few counts support this clone. The chain links TRBV2 to TRBJ2-7; TRBD1 agrees at 10 bases. V lost 4 bases to trimming and J lost 6 bases; unmatched junction nucleotides: 6. CDR1 is SNHLY and CDR2 is FYNNEI in the germline V gene. CDR3 length: 14 amino acids. CDR3: CASSAGTGVSEQYF. The CDR3 DNA follows: TGTGCCAGCAGTGCCGGGACAGGGGTTTCCGAGCAGTACTTC.

The V gene is TRBV4-2, the J gene TRBJ2-7; TRBD2 might be the D (6 bases). Germline values: CDR1 LGHNA, CDR2 YNFKEQ. The CDR3 is 14 residues long. Trimming shortened V by 0 bases and J by 5 bases, and 11 bases separated the two germline ends. The chain's CDR3 is CASSQDRGSHEQYF. The CDR3 DNA sequence: TGTGCCAGCAGCCAAGATCGGGGGTCCCACGAGCAGTACTTC.

The gene calls are TRBV2 and TRBJ2-3, with D perhaps TRBD1 (6 bases). The CDR3 contains 16 residues. V was cut by 3 bases and J by 2 bases, with 15 bases left in between. The germline V gene has CDR1 SNHLY and CDR2 FYNNEI. Here the CDR3 DNA reads TGTGCCAGCAGTGAGACAGGAAGCCGGTTCACAGATACGCAGTATTTT. Translating gives CASSETGSRFTDTQYF.

The table lists this clone with a count of one. This sequence joins TRBV7-9 and TRBJ1-2; no reliable D call. The germline V gene has CDR1 SEHNR and CDR2 FQNEAQ (reference sequence). The V gene lost 1 base and the J gene lost 6 bases, with 9 bases spanning the gap. The CDR3 totals 13 residues. CDR3 loop: CASSLDVSDGYTF. CDR3 coding DNA: TGTGCCAGCAGCTTAGACGTTTCGGATGGCTACACCTTC.

This clone was detected only a few times. The CDR3, as DNA: TGTGCCAGCAGCTCACTAGCGGGAGGGCCCTCCTACAATGAGCAGTTCTTC. Protein product: CASSSLAGGPSYNEQFF. The rearrangement uses TRBV7-9 and TRBJ2-1; TRBD2 agrees at 13 bases. This CDR3 is 17 amino acids long. Germline CDR1 SEHNR, CDR2 FQNEAQ (reference sequence). V trimming: 4 bases; J trimming: 0 bases; junction bases outside the gene matches: 3.

The chain is built from TRBV30 and TRBJ1-2; 9 bases agree with TRBD1. This CDR3 region has 14 residues. The J segment lost 7 bases and the V segment lost 0 bases, leaving 6 bases of the junction unmatched. Germline lookup yields CDR1 GTSNPN and CDR2 SVGIG (reference sequence). This CDR3 is CAWSVMGQGSGYTF. The CDR3 nucleotides are TGTGCCTGGAGTGTTATGGGACAGGGATCTGGCTACACCTTC.